A selection of T cell receptor beta chains follows, all from one sample in a study of shared clonotypes between healthy human individuals. Using immunoSEQ multiplex PCR, the repertoire was profiled, and TCRdb retains in-frame clones only, with some absent. In the table there are about 980,000 clones, around three quarters of which are singletons. The sample taken for sequencing was memory CD4+ T cells sorted from blood. Every receptor here comes from a young man in good health. The CDR3 runs from the conserved cysteine through the conserved F or W. Each record gives: J gene, V gene, clone size, D gene, CDR3 DNA, CDR3 protein. The D gene is left open where the match is weak. A row's size may be missing; if present it is once, few, many or a size class.

TRBJ2-7 TRBV13 few . TGTGCCAGCAGCCTCGGGAGGGGGCGCACCTACGAGCAGTACTTC CASSLGRGRTYEQYF
TRBJ2-7 TRBV5-1 . TRBD2 TGCGCCAGTCGAGAGGGACTAGCGGGGTACGAGCAGTACTTC CASREGLAGYEQYF
TRBJ1-1 TRBV5-1 few . TGCGCCAGCAGCTTGAGTATAGCGGCACAGGGTGGTGAAGCTTTCTTT CASSLSIAAQGGEAFF
TRBJ2-3 TRBV5-4 . . TGTGCCAGCAGCCGGGGAGCGGGTGAAGATACGCAGTATTTT CASSRGAGEDTQYF
TRBJ2-7 TRBV6-6 many . TGTGCCAGCAGCAGGGGAATGACCTACGAGCAGTACTTC CASSRGMTYEQYF
TRBJ1-5 TRBV15 . TRBD1 TGTGCCACCAGCAGAGGACAGGGTCGGCAGCCCCAGCATTTT CATSRGQGRQPQHF
TRBJ2-2 TRBV30 once . TGTGCCTGGGCCCGGGGGGCGGAAACCGGGGAGCTGTTTTTT CAWARGAETGELFF
TRBJ1-2 TRBV7-2 . . TGTGCCAGCAGCCCTAGGGGGGTAAACTATGGCTACACCTTC CASSPRGVNYGYTF
TRBJ1-4 TRBV5-6 . TRBD1 TGTGCCAGCAGCTCCGGGACAGGAGCAACTAATGAAAAACTGTTTTTT CASSSGTGATNEKLFF
TRBJ2-7 TRBV5-6 . TRBD1 TGTGCCAGCAGTTCCCGGGACAGGTCTAGGAACGAGCAGTACTTC CASSSRDRSRNEQYF